This TCR beta chain was sequenced during a study of human T cells and chemical hapten exposure (dated by TCRdb to 2020 to 2022). In terms of the full investigation: For sensitization, 2% DPC in acetone was applied to an approximately 2 cm by approximately 2 cm area of upper inner arm skin. Throughout the study period of about 22 weeks, patients also received therapeutic DPC doses to the scalp every week. Patch tests used Finn chambers with 0.01% DPC on the upper back, scored after 6 days by International Contact Dermatitis Research Group standards. The mostly female patient cohort included alopecia areata with under or over 50% scalp involvement, alopecia totalis and alopecia universalis. The libraries were sequenced as a pool, and the TCR yield per sample differed mostly because of small variations in library volumes within the pool. Peripheral blood TCR repertoire changes were tracked in vivo in alopecia patients during primary and secondary sensitization to the hapten diphenylcyclopropenone (DPC). Blood samples were taken from patients before sensitization (week 0) and at 2, 6 and about 24 weeks after DPC sensitization. Blood for TCR sequencing was provided by twenty-nine alopecia patients at one to four time points (pre-sensitization, 2, 6 and 24 weeks).

CDR1 and CDR2 are read off the germline V gene as KGHSH and LQKENI. V loses 4 bases, J loses 1 base, and the germline ends lie 10 bases apart. Including cysteine and phenylalanine, the CDR3 has 14 amino acids. Left in the record is the CDR3 DNA by itself, 42 bases read in frame from the first base. Library generation was performed with RACE. The sample was run on a NextSeq 500. During library preparation, unique molecular identifiers were attached to individual cDNA molecules so that TCRs could be counted in a quantitative, reproducible way. Each blood RNA sample was used to sequence both TCR alpha and TCR beta chains. The paper's data handling went like this. The median number of TCRs per sample was some 100,000, ranging from about 23,224 to 750,000. The Decombinator software suite was used to annotate the V, J and CDR3 of the TCR reads. For PS versus PT1 abundance plots, all samples were subsampled to the same number of TCRs (28,000). TCRs were defined as expanded if absent before sensitization and observed at least eight times at the 2-week time point. In-frame beta chains were kept once TCRdb had trimmed the public reads at Q25 with fastp and called clones with MiXCR. CDR3 protein sequences are deduplicated, and each keeps its most common genes and DNA. Clone size and V and J calls follow TCRdb, not the original study. Within this sample are around 120,000 distinct CDR3 sequences, with about 13% of them counted one time only. The ten largest clones add up to about 3% of the sample.

The time point label here, explained by the study, means: pre-sensitization, week 0. The sample's treatment or condition, from its label and the paper: therapeutic diphenylcyclopropenone sensitization with weekly scalp DPC. Blood at each patch-test visit was drawn before the patch test was applied. Eligible patients were aged 18 to 70, diagnosed with alopecia, deemed suitable for DPC therapy, and excluded if pregnant. Total RNA was isolated from unfractionated whole blood collected in Tempus Blood RNA tubes. A remark on this clonotype: The clone's antigen remains unknown. No base quality values were provided; no much bigger clone lies one nucleotide off.

Findings and caveats that apply to the study as a whole: DPC sensitization did not change the number of TCRs with a frequency above 1 in 1000, and there was no evidence of changes in global repertoire structure. Expanded TCRs formed significantly more large CDR3 similarity clusters than pre-sensitization or healthy control sets, consistent with antigen-driven responses. After repeated subsampling, changes were observed in the strength of the expansion versus patch-test correlation and in the threshold at which the correlation became significant. Patch test score correlated positively with the number of PT1 expanded TCRs, reaching significance at thresholds 8, 16 and 32 but not at 4. Because every patient had alopecia, a presumed autoimmune disease, the patients' immune response might differ from that of healthy individuals.

The receptor was derived from a woman aged 18-30 years with alopecia areata. Some clones in this sample may be carry-over from other donors' samples. The sequencing used whole blood, collected in connection with sensitization to the hapten diphenylcyclopropenone (DPC). The rearranged chain carries TRBV18 and TRBJ1-1; TRBD1 is perhaps the D gene, given 5 matching bases. The CDR3 is CASSLSTENTEAFF. The nucleotide sequence is given as TGTGCCAGCTCACTTTCGACAGAGAACACTGAAGCTTTCTTT.